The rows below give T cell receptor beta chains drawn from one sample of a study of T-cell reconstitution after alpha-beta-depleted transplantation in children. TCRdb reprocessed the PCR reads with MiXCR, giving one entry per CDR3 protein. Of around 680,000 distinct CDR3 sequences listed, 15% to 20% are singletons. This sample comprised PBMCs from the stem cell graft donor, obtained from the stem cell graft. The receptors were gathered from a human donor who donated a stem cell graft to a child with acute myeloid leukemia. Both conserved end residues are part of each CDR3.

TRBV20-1 CSALQGFNEKLFF
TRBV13 CASSLRQSNQPQHF
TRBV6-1 CASSVSTMRGSGHNEQFF
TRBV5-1 CASSPTGSVREPQHF
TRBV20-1 CSAPGTGALGTDTQYF
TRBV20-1 CSARNPTAPEQFF
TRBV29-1 CSVPDETNVLTF
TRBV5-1 CASSLEGQGLNGYTF
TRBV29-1 CSVEGRESPGLAGEPYTDTQYF
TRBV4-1 CASSHSLNTGELFF
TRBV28 CASTLDWRAVTGELFF
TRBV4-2 CASSHGQGNYGYTF
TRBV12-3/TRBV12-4 CASRRPTVRGETQYF
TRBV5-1 CASSSSGTELSSPYF
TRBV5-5 CASSFTGGDQPQHF
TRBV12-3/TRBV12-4 CASCRDYNSPLHF
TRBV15 CATSRALGTDLSGNTIYF
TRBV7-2 CASSLGYYNSPLHF
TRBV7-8 CASSPPGQVYDWTEAFF
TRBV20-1 CSAWIISDPPNSEAFF
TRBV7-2 CASSPGGRNGYTF
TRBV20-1 CSARDLHWRGAASQPQHF
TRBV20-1 CSARDPAGYQETQYF
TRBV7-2 CASSRLAVITDTQYF
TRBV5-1 CASSQSQDSTEAFF
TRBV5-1 CASSLGVGGIQETQYF
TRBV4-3 CASSQVPGADTQYF
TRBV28 CASSPADRDTEAFF
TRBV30 CAWKKFETGGQETQYF
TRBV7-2 CASSLGGASQPQHF
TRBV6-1 CASSPQASGAYNEQFF
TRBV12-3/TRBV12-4 CASSPSGQGQETQYF
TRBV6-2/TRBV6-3 CASSSVFGTSYYEQYF
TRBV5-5 CASSPNTNGNQPQHF
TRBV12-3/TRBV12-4 CASSLAQLAGATDTQYF
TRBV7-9 CASSLGGLAGGETQYF
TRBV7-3 CASSLTGPLLATEAFF
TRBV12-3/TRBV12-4 CASSFPLRLGGSDRLSYNEQFF
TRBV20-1 CSAGTPYSNQPQHF
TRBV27 CASSSSPLTYEQYF
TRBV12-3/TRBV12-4 CASSRGQNIQYF
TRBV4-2 CASSLETGGPQPQHF
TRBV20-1 CSARDRAEGRGYTDTQYF
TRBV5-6 CASSPGLGGRGYTF
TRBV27 CASSLGSGTGSAFF
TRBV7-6 CASSLAEGLGNTEAFF
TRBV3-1 CASSQAGASGVNEQFF
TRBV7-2 CASTLRGQGLDSPLHF
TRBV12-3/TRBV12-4 CASSFRLEGDRNRGEQFF
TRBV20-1 CSATGGAAKNIQYF
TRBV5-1 CASSGRPGRMMETQYF
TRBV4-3 CASSQSVAVDEQFF
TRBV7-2 CASSLEDRPNTEAFF
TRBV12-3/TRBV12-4 CASSLDRVVHEQFF
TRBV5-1 CASSLGGGQSNQPQHF